The next 29 T cell receptor beta chains were all read from a single sample in a study of identical twins. TCRdb re-called the 5' RACE reads with MiXCR, one entry per CDR3 protein. The sample gives under 250,000 distinct CDR3 sequences, roughly 13% of which show up once; roughly 4% is in the top ten. A further study also used this sample, focusing on yellow fever vaccine responses in identical twins.

The sequencing sample was made of memory (CD45RO+) T cells sorted from blood. These receptors were obtained from a young woman in good health.

The chain carries TRBV27 and TRBJ1-2; 7 bases are shared with TRBD1. Germline values: CDR1 MNHEY, CDR2 SMNVEV (reference sequence). J gave up 5 bases and V 5 bases, and 11 bases lay outside the gene matches. The CDR3 runs to 15 residues. The CDR3 DNA is TGTGCCAGCAGTCGTACAGGGGATAGGAATTATGGCTACACCTTC. Amino acid sequence: CASSRTGDRNYGYTF.

This clonotype was recorded many times. This sequence joins TRBV24-1 and TRBJ2-2; D is unresolved. Germline values: CDR1 KGHDR, CDR2 SFDVKD. The CDR3 extends over 15 amino acids. Trimming stripped 3 bases from V and 1 base from J, with 8 bases between. DNA of the CDR3: TGTGCCACCAGTGATCCGAGACAGAACACCGGGGAGCTGTTTTTT. As protein: CATSDPRQNTGELFF.

This clonotype was found many times. This chain joins TRBV12-3 or TRBV12-4 and TRBJ1-1; D not certain. The germline V and J ends were trimmed by 2 bases and 1 base, with 14 bases remaining between them. The CDR3 runs 16 residues. The CDR3 DNA is TGTGCCAGCAGTTTACAAGGGAGGATTGGGAACACTGAAGCTTTCTTT. As protein: CASSLQGRIGNTEAFF.

This clonotype was observed a few times. The V call is TRBV7-9, the J call TRBJ2-7; D unresolved. Germline assignment: CDR1 SEHNR and CDR2 FQNEAQ (reference sequence). Trimming left V 5 bases short and J 4 bases short, with 21 bases between. The CDR3 contains 16 residues. The CDR3 loop reads CASSPLQAGVGYEQYF. In DNA, the CDR3 is TGTGCCAGCAGCCCCCTTCAGGCTGGGGTGGGGTACGAGCAGTACTTC.

In its sample, this clonotype was seen many times. J is TRBJ2-3 and V is TRBV4-1; TRBD2 aligns across 9 bases. Germline CDR1 reads MGHRA; CDR2 reads YSYEKL. The CDR3 runs to 15 residues. V was clipped by 3 bases and J by 0 bases; unmatched bases: 1. The CDR3 DNA reads as TGCGCCAGCAGCCATGGACTAGCGAGCACAGATACGCAGTATTTT. Its protein is CASSHGLASTDTQYF.

This clonotype has just a few counts. This chain links TRBV10-3 with TRBJ2-7, with TRBD2 matching over 11 bases. The germline V gene encodes CDR1 ENHRY and CDR2 SYGVKD. V was clipped by 7 bases and J by 5 bases; unmatched bases: 4. The CDR3 loop spans 13 amino acids. The CDR3 region is CAIMTSGTNEQYF. The CDR3 DNA follows: TGTGCCATCATGACTAGCGGGACGAACGAGCAGTACTTC.

The chain has TRBV6-5 and TRBJ2-5; possibly TRBD1 or TRBD2 for D (6 bases each). Per the germline V gene, CDR1 is MNHEY and CDR2 is SVGAGI. The CDR3 is 14 residues long. With 1 base removed from V and 5 bases from J, the gap between germline ends came to 11 bases. The CDR3 nucleotides are TGTGCCAGCAGTTACTTGGGGGGCAGGGAGACCCAGTACTTC. Protein: CASSYLGGRETQYF.

This clonotype has a count of ten or more. The rearrangement uses TRBV5-1 and TRBJ2-2; D possibly matches TRBD1 or TRBD2 (5 bases each). This CDR3 is built from 19 residues. CDR1 and CDR2 from the germline V gene are SGHRS and YFSETQ. Trimming left V 4 bases short and J 4 bases short, with 26 bases between. The CDR3 bases are TGCGCCAGCAGCGCAGATCCTCCGGGACCCCCTCGGAGCACCGGGGAGCTGTTTTTT. Amino acids: CASSADPPGPPRSTGELFF.

V gene TRBV12-3 or TRBV12-4 combines with J gene TRBJ1-1, with D possibly matching TRBD1 (6 bases). The CDR3 extends over 14 amino acids. The V gene lost 5 bases and the J gene lost 7 bases, with 17 bases spanning the gap. CDR3 DNA: TGTGCCAGCAGTCCTCTAGGGGGAGGCTTTGAAGCTTTCTTT. As protein: CASSPLGGGFEAFF.

This clonotype was recorded a few times. This sequence joins TRBV6-5 and TRBJ1-5; D unresolved. Trimming removed 4 bases at V and 2 bases at J, with 9 bases between. Per the germline V gene, CDR1 is MNHEY and CDR2 is SVGAGI. This CDR3 comprises 14 residues. Written as DNA, the CDR3 is TGTGCCAGCAGTTTCCTCGGGGGCAATCAGCCCCAGCATTTT. It specifies CASSFLGGNQPQHF.

This clonotype was seen more than once but under ten times. The chain couples TRBV2 to TRBJ1-4; no clear D. Germline assignment: CDR1 SNHLY and CDR2 FYNNEI. The CDR3 spans 11 residues. V was cut by 6 bases and J by 7 bases, with 6 bases left in between. CDR3 sequence (DNA): TGTGCCAGCAGCACGGGTGAAAAACTGTTTTTT. Translating it yields CASSTGEKLFF.

This clonotype was seen a handful of times. This sequence joins TRBV20-1 and TRBJ2-5, with D possibly being TRBD1 (6 bases). Trimming shortened V by 4 bases and J by 0 bases, and 9 bases separated the two germline ends. The CDR3 runs to 13 residues. Germline V gives CDR1 DFQATT, CDR2 SNEGSKA (reference sequence). The CDR3 nucleotides are TGCAGTGCTACCACAGGGAACCAAGAGACCCAGTACTTC. Its translation: CSATTGNQETQYF.

The CDR3: CASSLDGDTQYF. The CDR3, as DNA: TGTGCCAGCAGCTTAGATGGGGACACTCAGTACTTC. The chain is built from TRBV11-2 and TRBJ2-7; possibly TRBD1 for D (6 bases). This CDR3 contains 12 residues. V was pared by 0 bases and J by 10 bases, with 10 bases between. Germline values: CDR1 SGHAT, CDR2 FQNNGV.

This clonotype has only a few counts. J is TRBJ2-5 and V is TRBV4-2, with 7 bases that match TRBD2. The CDR3 loop spans 15 amino acids. Germline trimming cut 0 bases from V and 4 bases from J; bases unmatched to any gene: 5. Looked up from germline, CDR1 is LGHNA and CDR2 is YNFKEQ. For the CDR3, the DNA is TGTGCCAGCAGCCAAGATCGGGCTAGCGGAGAGACCCAGTACTTC. Residues: CASSQDRASGETQYF.

This clonotype was detected a few times. The chain joins TRBV20-1 to TRBJ2-7, with 14 positions matching TRBD2. The CDR3 is 16 residues long. Germline CDR1 is DFQATT and CDR2 is SNEGSKA (reference sequence). The chain's CDR3 is CSPYGGTSGSSYEQYF. The CDR3 region has the DNA TGCAGCCCTTATGGGGGGACTAGCGGGAGCTCCTACGAGCAGTACTTC.

This clonotype was seen repeatedly, ten times or more. This chain links TRBV27 with TRBJ1-4, with D unresolved. Per germline, CDR1 MNHEY and CDR2 SMNVEV (reference sequence). Deletions cut 7 bases from V and 6 bases from J, with 18 bases between. The CDR3 runs to 15 residues. CDR3 DNA sequence: TGTGCCAGCACTTCGATTAGGCGCTCGGATGAAAAACTGTTTTTT. As protein: CASTSIRRSDEKLFF.

This clonotype appeared many times. The chain is built from TRBV6-5 and TRBJ1-6, with no clear D. Germline V gene lookup returns CDR1 MNHEY and CDR2 SVGAGI. CDR3 size: 14 residues. V dropped 3 bases and J dropped 8 bases, with 11 bases sitting between them. The chain's CDR3 is CASSYKAADSPLHF. The DNA of the CDR3 is TGTGCCAGCAGTTATAAGGCGGCTGATTCACCCCTCCACTTT.

This clonotype occurred a few times. This chain uses TRBV20-1 with TRBJ2-7, with a tentative D call TRBD2 (6 bases). The CDR3 has 14 amino acids. Trimming took 8 bases from V and 0 from J, leaving 17 bases between them. In germline, CDR1 is DFQATT, CDR2 SNEGSKA (reference sequence). CDR3 amino acids: CSSTSPRNSYEQYF. The DNA for the CDR3 is TGCAGTTCTACTAGCCCCCGTAACTCCTACGAGCAGTACTTC.

V and J are TRBV12-3 or TRBV12-4 and TRBJ1-3, with 7 bases matching TRBD1. After removal of 5 bases from V and 2 bases from J, the junction contained 6 bases not matched to a gene. This CDR3 is built from 15 residues. The CDR3 nucleotides are TGTGCCAGCAGTGAGACAGGGTCTGCTGGAAACACCATATATTTT. Protein product: CASSETGSAGNTIYF.

This clonotype showed up just a few times. The V gene is TRBV30, the J gene TRBJ1-3; 7 bases align to TRBD1. The germline gives CDR1 GTSNPN, CDR2 SVGIG (reference sequence). V lost 8 bases and J lost 7; bases outside the gene matches: 8. The CDR3 runs 12 residues. The CDR3 is CARSTGSNTIYF. Here the CDR3 DNA reads TGTGCCAGATCGACAGGGTCGAACACCATATATTTT.

The rearrangement joins TRBV29-1 to TRBJ1-6, with D possibly matching TRBD1 (6 bases). The germline V gene has CDR1 SQVTM and CDR2 ANQGSEA. CDR3 length equals 13 residues. V shed 7 bases and J shed 4 bases, with 11 bases lying between them. In DNA form, the CDR3 reads TGCAGCGCCGCGGACAGTTATAATTCACCCCTCCACTTT. Translating gives CSAADSYNSPLHF.

In its sample, this clonotype was seen many times. The chain carries TRBV20-1 and TRBJ2-1; 7 bases are a match to TRBD2. J lost 4 bases, V lost 3 bases, and 6 bases had no gene match. The germline V gene encodes CDR1 DFQATT and CDR2 SNEGSKA (reference sequence). This CDR3 contains 14 residues. CDR3 residues: CSASPGEGYNEQFF. The CDR3 DNA reads TGCAGTGCTAGCCCTGGGGAGGGGTACAATGAGCAGTTCTTC.

This chain connects TRBV30 to TRBJ2-1; the match to TRBD2 covers 10 bases. Trimming took 0 bases from V and 4 from J; bases not matched to a gene: 3. CDR1 GTSNPN and CDR2 SVGIG come from the germline V gene (reference sequence). The CDR3 loop spans 15 amino acids. This chain's CDR3 is CAWSVPSGSYNEQFF. CDR3 nucleotides: TGTGCCTGGAGTGTACCTAGCGGGAGTTACAATGAGCAGTTCTTC. Full variable domain (outside the CDR3, taken from reference TRBV30 and TRBJ2-1): SQTIHQWPATLVQPVGSPLSLECTVEGTSNPNLYWYRQAAGRGLQLLFYSVGIGQISSEVPQNLSASRPQDRQFILSSKKLLLSDSGFYLCAWSVPSGSYNEQFFGPGTRLTVL.

This clonotype was seen a handful of times. The V and J genes are TRBV5-6 and TRBJ1-5; D perhaps matches TRBD1 (6 bases). V was cut by 1 base and J by 11 bases, with 13 bases left in between. Germline CDR1 reads SGHDT; CDR2 reads YYEEEE. The CDR3 loop spans 13 amino acids. CDR3 coding DNA: TGTGCCAGCAGCTTGTGGACAGCCGGGGCCCAGCATTTT. As protein: CASSLWTAGAQHF.

The chain carries TRBV6-2 or TRBV6-3 and TRBJ2-7, with D possibly being TRBD2 (6 bases). This CDR3 region has 15 residues. Germline V gene data show CDR1 as MNHEY and CDR2 as SVGEGT. Trimming took off 6 bases at V and 5 bases at J, with 20 bases between the two ends. Here the CDR3 reads CASRKRLGGHDEQYF. Written as DNA, the CDR3 is TGTGCCAGCAGAAAACGGCTGGGAGGTCACGACGAGCAGTACTTC.

CDR3 sequence (DNA): TGTGCCATCTGCCGTGGACTAGCGGGAAATTCCTACAATGAGCAGTTCTTC. It encodes CAICRGLAGNSYNEQFF. The chain couples TRBV6-4 to TRBJ2-1, with TRBD2 identical over 12 bases. The J segment lost 1 base and the V segment lost 10 bases, leaving 11 bases of the junction unmatched. The CDR3 totals 17 residues. Germline V lookup: CDR1 MRHNA, CDR2 SNTAGT.

This clonotype was seen more than once but under ten times. The CDR3 loop is CASSGTGYQETQYF. In nucleotides, the CDR3 is TGTGCCAGCAGCGGGACAGGATATCAAGAGACCCAGTACTTC. The gene calls are TRBV3-1 and TRBJ2-5; TRBD1 matches 8 bases. In germline, CDR1 is LGHDT, CDR2 YNNKEL (reference sequence). Trimming removed 5 bases from V and 2 bases from J; junction bases left unmatched: 4. CDR3 size: 14 residues.

This clonotype occurred a few times. The rearrangement links TRBV27 to TRBJ2-3; 9 bases line up with TRBD1. There are 14 residues in the CDR3. V was pared by 5 bases and J by 7 bases, with 7 bases of the junction left unmatched. Germline V gene data show CDR1 as MNHEY and CDR2 as SMNVEV (reference sequence). This CDR3 is CASSAGTGPNTQYF. The CDR3 DNA sequence: TGTGCCAGCAGTGCGGGGACAGGGCCGAATACGCAGTATTTT.

The gene calls are TRBV7-8 and TRBJ1-2; a possible D gene is TRBD1 (5 bases). Between the trimmed V and J ends, which lost 7 bases and 0 bases, there was a span of 18 bases. Germline CDR1 is SGHVS and CDR2 is FQNEAQ. The CDR3 runs 16 residues. This CDR3 reads CASTRGEYSTNYGYTF. The CDR3 region has the DNA TGTGCCAGCACCCGGGGGGAGTATAGTACTAACTATGGCTACACCTTC.